This is a list of T cell receptor beta chains from one sample in a study of blood T cell repertoires in COVID-19. Produced via immunoSEQ multiplex PCR; TCRdb's table is partial and in-frame only. The sample lists under 100,000 clones; less than 95% were seen once. The sample was peripheral blood. These receptors were taken from a man aged 45-60 years with acute or convalescent COVID-19. Both conserved end residues are part of each CDR3. The D gene is left open where the match is weak. Clone sizes are given selectively: once, few, many, or a class where the clone is expanded.

J,V,length,size,D,DNA,CDR3
TRBJ1-2,TRBV29-1,16,few,TRBD1,TGCAGCGTTGAAGGGGTGGACAGGGGATATGACTATGGCTACACCTTC,CSVEGVDRGYDYGYTF
TRBJ1-5,TRBV4-2,15,NA,NA,TGTGCCAGCAGCCAAGGAACAGATAGCAATCAGCCCCAGCATTTT,CASSQGTDSNQPQHF
TRBJ2-1,TRBV10-3,12,NA,NA,TGTGCCACCGGTCCTCAGGGCGCTGAGCAGTTCTTC,CATGPQGAEQFF
TRBJ2-1,TRBV10-3,13,NA,NA,TGTGCCATCAGGCCCCAGGGAGGAAATGAGCAGTTCTTC,CAIRPQGGNEQFF
TRBJ2-4,TRBV10-3,15,NA,TRBD1,TGTGCCACCAAAGAGACAGGGGGCCATAAAAACATTCAGTACTTC,CATKETGGHKNIQYF
TRBJ1-6,TRBV3-1/TRBV3-2,18,NA,NA,TGTGCCAGCAGCCAAGGTATACAGGGAAGCTCCTATAATTCACCCCTCCACTTT,CASSQGIQGSSYNSPLHF
TRBJ2-5,TRBV3-1/TRBV3-2,13,NA,NA,TGTGCCAGCAGCCTTTTCAGGGGAGAGACCCAGTACTTC,CASSLFRGETQYF
TRBJ2-1,TRBV10-1,17,NA,TRBD2,TGCGCCAGCAGTGAGTCGACCGGGACTATCCGATACAATGAGCAGTTCTTC,CASSESTGTIRYNEQFF
TRBJ2-1,TRBV9,16,NA,TRBD2,TGTGCCAGCAGCGCCCTACCTACTAGCGTAAACAATGAGCAGTTCTTC,CASSALPTSVNNEQFF
TRBJ1-3,TRBV2,17,NA,TRBD1,TGTGCCAGCAGTGAACAGGGGGCGCAGGTCCCTGGAAACACCATATATTTT,CASSEQGAQVPGNTIYF
TRBJ1-5,TRBV10-2,16,NA,NA,TGCGCCAGCAGTCAGGGGCCAGGAATTAGCAATCAGCCCCAGCATTTT,CASSQGPGISNQPQHF
TRBJ1-6,TRBV10-3,16,few,NA,TGTGCCATCAGTGAGTCGAGAAGGGGGAACAATTCACCCCTCCACTTT,CAISESRRGNNSPLHF
TRBJ2-5,TRBV11-2,15,once,TRBD2,TGTGCCAGCAGCCCGACGACTAGCGGCAGGGAGACCCAGTACTTC,CASSPTTSGRETQYF
TRBJ1-5,TRBV6-6,14,NA,NA,TGTGCCAGCAGTTACTTAGGGGGAAGTCAGCCCCAGCATTTT,CASSYLGGSQPQHF
TRBJ2-1,TRBV19,15,NA,TRBD2,TGTGCCAGCAATCCCCAAGCGGGATCCTACAATGAGCAGTTCTTC,CASNPQAGSYNEQFF
TRBJ2-3,TRBV7-9,14,NA,NA,TGTGCCAGCAGCTTAGGGGCTAGCACAGATACGCAGTATTTT,CASSLGASTDTQYF
TRBJ2-2,TRBV4-1,15,NA,NA,TGCGCCAGCAGCTCAGACAGGCTGAACACCGGGGAGCTGTTTTTT,CASSSDRLNTGELFF
TRBJ1-3,TRBV19,14,NA,NA,TGTGCCAGTAACCGACAGCTATCTGGAAACACCATATATTTT,CASNRQLSGNTIYF
TRBJ1-4,TRBV7-6,14,once,NA,TGTGCCAGCAGCGGCTCAGGGACTAATGAAAAACTGTTTTTT,CASSGSGTNEKLFF
TRBJ2-3,TRBV18,17,NA,TRBD2,TGTGCCAGCTCACCAAGAATAACTAGCGGGCGGGCAGATACGCAGTATTTT,CASSPRITSGRADTQYF
TRBJ1-2,TRBV28,14,NA,TRBD1,TGTGCCAGCCATACAGGGGGAACTAACTATGGCTACACCTTC,CASHTGGTNYGYTF
TRBJ1-5,TRBV2,15,NA,TRBD1,TGTGCCAGCAGTGAGGGGGGACAGTTTCATCAGCCCCAGCATTTT,CASSEGGQFHQPQHF
TRBJ1-5,TRBV27,15,once,TRBD1,TGTGCCAGCAGTCCGTACAGACAGGGGGATCAGCCCCAGCATTTT,CASSPYRQGDQPQHF
TRBJ1-1,TRBV20-1,16,NA,TRBD1,TGCAGTGCTAGTACCCCTTTACAGGGGGCGAACACTGAAGCTTTCTTT,CSASTPLQGANTEAFF
TRBJ1-1,TRBV21-1,18,few,NA,TGTGCCAGCAGCCAAGGGGGCCCTTCGACAGGCCGGAACACTGAAGCTTTCTTT,CASSQGGPSTGRNTEAFF
TRBJ2-7,TRBV6-2/TRBV6-3,14,NA,NA,TGTGCCAGCAGTTACGCCGGGGGGCGATACGAGCAGTACTTC,CASSYAGGRYEQYF
TRBJ2-1,TRBV10-3,11,NA,NA,TGTGCCACCCTTGAGCACGATGAGCAGTTCTTC,CATLEHDEQFF
TRBJ1-2,TRBV6-5,14,NA,TRBD1,TGTGCCAGCAGTTGGGGGGGACAGGGGGTTGGCTACACCTTC,CASSWGGQGVGYTF
TRBJ1-5,TRBV2,14,NA,TRBD1,TGTGCCAGTCATCGCGGGACAGGGAATCAGCCCCAGCATTTT,CASHRGTGNQPQHF
TRBJ2-3,TRBV13,13,NA,NA,TGTGCCAGCAGCTCCCCTAACGGAGATACGCAGTATTTT,CASSSPNGDTQYF
TRBJ1-2,TRBV19,14,NA,NA,TGTGCCAGTAGCCGAGGACAGCTCAACTATGGCTACACCTTC,CASSRGQLNYGYTF